The subject of this entry is one T cell receptor (beta chain). Per germline, CDR1 DFQATT and CDR2 SNEGSKA (reference sequence). This CDR3 region has 13 residues. The V end lost 1 base, the J end lost 3 bases, and 9 bases lay between the germline ends. This record belongs to a study of regulatory T cells in long-lasting Graves disease. Investigators prepared the TCR beta libraries by applying iRepertoire HTBI primers and Arm-PCR of CDR3 regions. TCRdb processed the multiplex PCR reads anew with MiXCR; each CDR3 protein has one entry. Here the sample spans 350,000 to 450,000 distinct CDR3 sequences, roughly a fifth being singletons. Regarding time point: persistent/refractory GD, antithyroid drugs over 5 years with positive TRAb. RNA isolated from PBMCs was used to make the TCR library.

J is TRBJ1-1 and V is TRBV20-1; D gene unclear. Here the sequenced sample was peripheral blood mononuclear cells (PBMCs), taken when the disease was refractory, from a patient treated with antithyroid drugs. The receptor was derived from a female donor with Graves disease. In nucleotides, the CDR3 is TGCAGTGCTAGAGTCTCCGGATACACTGAAGCTTTCTTT. Residues: CSARVSGYTEAFF.